This T cell receptor (beta chain) was captured in a study of regulatory T cells in long-lasting Graves disease. Whole-study findings and limits: Compared with new cases, persistent Graves' patients showed reduced TCR diversity.

In the case of this clonotype: Antigen: not known.

Arm-PCR of CDR3 regions and iRepertoire HTBI primers were used to build TCR beta libraries. TCRdb re-called the multiplex PCR reads through MiXCR, storing one row per CDR3 protein. The sample consists of some 460,000 distinct CDR3 sequences, around 15% of them appearing once. The germline V gene encodes CDR1 WSHSY and CDR2 SAAADI. This CDR3 is built from 14 residues. V gave up 7 bases and J gave up 5 bases; unmatched junction bases: 9. Time point of the sample: newly diagnosed GD, antithyroid drugs for less than 3 months. Following extraction of RNA from PBMCs, that RNA was used to make the TCR library. The data also belong to a second study, concerning T cells in Graves' hyperthyroidism and ophthalmopathy. That source adds: Expanded thyroid clonotypes (above 0.001) were mostly also found in blood.

The source is a man aged 40-55 years with Graves disease. The sample here was peripheral blood mononuclear cells (PBMCs), taken at new diagnosis, from a patient treated with antithyroid drugs. The gene calls are TRBV10-2 and TRBJ1-1; 8 bases are shared with TRBD1. CDR3 residues: CASKSLQGETEAFF. DNA for the CDR3: TGCGCCAGCAAATCACTACAGGGGGAGACTGAAGCTTTCTTT.